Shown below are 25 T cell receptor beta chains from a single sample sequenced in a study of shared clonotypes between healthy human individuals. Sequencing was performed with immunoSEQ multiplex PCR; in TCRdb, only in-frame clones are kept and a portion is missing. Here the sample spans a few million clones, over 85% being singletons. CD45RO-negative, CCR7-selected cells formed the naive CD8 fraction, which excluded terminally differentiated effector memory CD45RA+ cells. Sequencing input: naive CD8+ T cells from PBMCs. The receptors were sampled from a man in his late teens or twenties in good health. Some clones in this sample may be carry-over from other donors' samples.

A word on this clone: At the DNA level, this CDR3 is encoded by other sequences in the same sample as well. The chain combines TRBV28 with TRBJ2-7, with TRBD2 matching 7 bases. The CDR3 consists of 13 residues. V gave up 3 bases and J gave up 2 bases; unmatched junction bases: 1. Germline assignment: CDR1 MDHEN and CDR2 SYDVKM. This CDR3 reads CASSFAGAYEQYF. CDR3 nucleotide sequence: TGTGCCAGCAGTTTTGCGGGGGCCTACGAGCAGTACTTC. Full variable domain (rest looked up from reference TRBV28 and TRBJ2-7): DVKVTQSSRYLVKRTGEKVFLECVQDMDHENMFWYRQDPGLGLRLIYFSYDVKMKEKGDIPEGYSVSREKKERFSLILESASTNQTSMYLCASSFAGAYEQYFGPGTRLTVT.

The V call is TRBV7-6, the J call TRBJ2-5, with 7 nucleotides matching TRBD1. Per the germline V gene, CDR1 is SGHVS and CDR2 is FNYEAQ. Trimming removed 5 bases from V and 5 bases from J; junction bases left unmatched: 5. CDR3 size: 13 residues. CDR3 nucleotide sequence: TGTGCCAGCAGCCCGACAGGGATCGAGACCCAGTACTTC. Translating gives CASSPTGIETQYF.

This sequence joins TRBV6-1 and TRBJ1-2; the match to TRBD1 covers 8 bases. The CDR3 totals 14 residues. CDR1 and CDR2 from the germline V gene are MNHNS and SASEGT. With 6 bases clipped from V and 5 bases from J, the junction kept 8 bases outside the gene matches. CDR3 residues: CASRDRVLLYGYTF. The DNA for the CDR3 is TGTGCCAGCAGGGACAGGGTTTTACTATATGGCTACACCTTC.

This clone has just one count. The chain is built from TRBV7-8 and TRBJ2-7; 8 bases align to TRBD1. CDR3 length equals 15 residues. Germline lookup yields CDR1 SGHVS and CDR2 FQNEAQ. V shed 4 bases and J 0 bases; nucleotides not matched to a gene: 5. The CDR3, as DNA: TGTGCCAGCAGCTCGGACAGGGCAATCTCCTACGAGCAGTACTTC. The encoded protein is CASSSDRAISYEQYF.

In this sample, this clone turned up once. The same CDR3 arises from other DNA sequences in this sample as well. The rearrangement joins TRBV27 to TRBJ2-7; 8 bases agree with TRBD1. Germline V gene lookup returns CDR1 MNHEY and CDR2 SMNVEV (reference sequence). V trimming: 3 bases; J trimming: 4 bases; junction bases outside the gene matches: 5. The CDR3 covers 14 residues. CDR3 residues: CASSLGQVPYEQYF. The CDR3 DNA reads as TGTGCCAGCAGTTTGGGACAGGTGCCGTACGAGCAGTACTTC.

The CDR3 spells CASSSGPRTHYEQYF. The DNA for the CDR3 is TGTGCCAGCAGTTCGGGACCCCGGACTCACTACGAGCAGTACTTC. The chain joins TRBV27 to TRBJ2-7; D possibly uses TRBD1 or TRBD2 (5 bases each). The CDR3 is 15 residues long. Per germline, CDR1 MNHEY and CDR2 SMNVEV (reference sequence). V was clipped by 4 bases and J by 3 bases, with 16 bases between them.

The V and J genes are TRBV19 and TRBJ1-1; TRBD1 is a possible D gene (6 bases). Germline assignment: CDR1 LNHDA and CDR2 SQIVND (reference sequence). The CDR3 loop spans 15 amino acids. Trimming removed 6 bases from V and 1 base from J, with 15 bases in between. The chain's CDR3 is CASRPGTNKNTEAFF. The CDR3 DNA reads TGTGCCAGTAGACCCGGGACAAACAAGAACACTGAAGCTTTCTTT.

This CDR3 reads CASSFYPAGDPYEQYF. As DNA, the CDR3 is TGTGCCAGCAGCTTCTATCCAGCGGGAGACCCCTACGAGCAGTACTTC. V usage is TRBV7-2 and J usage is TRBJ2-7; TRBD2 agrees at 8 bases. After removal of 3 bases from V and 2 bases from J, the junction contained 9 bases not matched to a gene. The CDR3 contains 16 residues. Germline CDR1 SGHTA, CDR2 FQGNSA.

The CDR3 bases are TGTGCCAGCAGCCCCACTAGAGGAGCGGGGGAGCTGTTTTTT. Protein product: CASSPTRGAGELFF. V usage is TRBV7-2 and J usage is TRBJ2-2; D may be TRBD2 (5 bases). V gave up 5 bases and J gave up 8 bases, with 15 bases separating them. This CDR3 is built from 14 residues. Germline V gene data show CDR1 as SGHTA and CDR2 as FQGNSA.

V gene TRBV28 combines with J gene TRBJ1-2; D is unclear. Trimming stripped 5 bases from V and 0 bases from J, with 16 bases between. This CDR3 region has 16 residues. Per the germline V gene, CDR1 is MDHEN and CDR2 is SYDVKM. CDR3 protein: CASSPIVRTSNYGYTF. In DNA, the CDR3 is TGTGCCAGCAGTCCCATCGTTCGCACTTCTAACTATGGCTACACCTTC.

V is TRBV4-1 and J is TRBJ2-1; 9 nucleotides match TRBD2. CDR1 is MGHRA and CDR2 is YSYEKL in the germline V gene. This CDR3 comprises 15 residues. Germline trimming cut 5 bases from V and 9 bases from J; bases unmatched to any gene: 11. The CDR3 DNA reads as TGCGCCAGCAGCTCCGGAGCGGGAGGAAGACCTGAGCAGTTCTTC. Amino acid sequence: CASSSGAGGRPEQFF.

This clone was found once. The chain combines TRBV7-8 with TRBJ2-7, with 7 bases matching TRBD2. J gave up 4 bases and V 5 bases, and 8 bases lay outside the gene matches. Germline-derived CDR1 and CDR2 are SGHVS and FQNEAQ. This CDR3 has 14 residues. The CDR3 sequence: CASSQRLAAYEQYF. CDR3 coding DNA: TGTGCCAGCAGCCAGCGACTAGCCGCGTACGAGCAGTACTTC.

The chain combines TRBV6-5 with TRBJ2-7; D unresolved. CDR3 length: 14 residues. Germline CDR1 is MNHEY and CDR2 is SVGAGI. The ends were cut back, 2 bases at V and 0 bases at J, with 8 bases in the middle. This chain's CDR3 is CASSYRISSYEQYF. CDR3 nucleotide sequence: TGTGCCAGCAGTTACAGGATAAGCTCCTACGAGCAGTACTTC.

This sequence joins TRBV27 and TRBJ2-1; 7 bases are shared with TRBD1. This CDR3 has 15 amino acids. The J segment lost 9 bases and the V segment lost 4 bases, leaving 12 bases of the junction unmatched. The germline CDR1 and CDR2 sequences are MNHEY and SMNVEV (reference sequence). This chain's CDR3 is CASSSTGVGRSEQFF. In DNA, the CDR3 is TGTGCCAGCAGTTCCACAGGGGTAGGGAGAAGTGAGCAGTTCTTC.

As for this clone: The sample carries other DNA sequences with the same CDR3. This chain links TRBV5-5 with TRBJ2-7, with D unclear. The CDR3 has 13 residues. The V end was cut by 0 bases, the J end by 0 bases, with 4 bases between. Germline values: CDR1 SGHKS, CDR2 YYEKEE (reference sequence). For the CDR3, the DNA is TGTGCCAGCAGCTTGGGAGTCTCCTACGAGCAGTACTTC. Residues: CASSLGVSYEQYF.

The CDR3 sequence is CASRVQGTGANVLTF. CDR3 nucleotides: TGTGCCAGCAGGGTACAGGGTACTGGGGCCAACGTCCTGACTTTC. This rearrangement joins TRBV6-1 to TRBJ2-6, with TRBD1 as a possible D gene (6 bases). CDR1 is MNHNS and CDR2 is SASEGT in the germline V gene. The CDR3 totals 15 residues. V shed 6 bases and J shed 2 bases, with 11 bases lying between them.

The CDR3 protein is CASSEALLSQGGNYEQYF. DNA for the CDR3: TGTGCCAGCAGTGAAGCGCTTCTAAGTCAGGGTGGGAACTACGAGCAGTACTTC. V and J are TRBV2 and TRBJ2-7, with D possibly matching TRBD1 (5 bases). Germline-derived CDR1 and CDR2 are SNHLY and FYNNEI. Trimming cost V 0 bases and J 3 bases, with 21 bases left between them. The CDR3 has 18 amino acids. Drawing the rest from reference TRBV2 and TRBJ2-7, the complete variable domain is EPEVTQTPSHQVTQMGQEVILRCVPISNHLYFYWYRQILGQKVEFLVSFYNNEISEKSEIFDDQFSVERPDGSNFTLKIRSTKLEDSAMYFCASSEALLSQGGNYEQYFGPGTRLTVT.

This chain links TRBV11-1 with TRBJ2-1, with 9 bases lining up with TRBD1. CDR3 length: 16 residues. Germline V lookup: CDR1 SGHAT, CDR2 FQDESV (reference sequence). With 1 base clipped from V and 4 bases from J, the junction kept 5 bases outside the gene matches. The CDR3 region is CASSLGRTGEYNEQFF. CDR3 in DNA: TGTGCCAGCAGCTTAGGAAGGACAGGGGAGTACAATGAGCAGTTCTTC.

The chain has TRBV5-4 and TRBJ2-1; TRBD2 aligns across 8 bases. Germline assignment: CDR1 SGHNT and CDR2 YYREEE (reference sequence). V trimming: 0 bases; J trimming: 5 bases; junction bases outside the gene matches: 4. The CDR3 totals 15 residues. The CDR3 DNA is TGTGCCAGCAGCTTGGCAGCGGGAGCCCACAATGAGCAGTTCTTC. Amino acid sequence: CASSLAAGAHNEQFF.

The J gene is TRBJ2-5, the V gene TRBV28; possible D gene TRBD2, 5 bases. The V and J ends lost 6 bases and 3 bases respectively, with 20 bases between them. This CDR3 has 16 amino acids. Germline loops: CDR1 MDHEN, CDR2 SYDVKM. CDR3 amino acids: CASRLSDSLSEETQYF. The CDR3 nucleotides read TGTGCCAGCAGACTCTCGGACTCCCTAAGTGAAGAGACCCAGTACTTC.

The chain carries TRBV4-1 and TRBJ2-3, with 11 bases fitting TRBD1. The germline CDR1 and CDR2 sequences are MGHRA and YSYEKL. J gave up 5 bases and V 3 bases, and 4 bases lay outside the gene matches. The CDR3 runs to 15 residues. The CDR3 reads CASSQGQGGVDTQYF. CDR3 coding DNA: TGCGCCAGCAGCCAGGGACAGGGGGGGGTAGATACGCAGTATTTT.

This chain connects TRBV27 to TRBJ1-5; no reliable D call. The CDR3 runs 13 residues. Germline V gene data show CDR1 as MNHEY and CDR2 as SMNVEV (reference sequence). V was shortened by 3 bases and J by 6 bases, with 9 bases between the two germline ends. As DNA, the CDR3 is TGTGCCAGCAGTTTCCGCCCCAGTCAGCCCCAGCATTTT. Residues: CASSFRPSQPQHF.

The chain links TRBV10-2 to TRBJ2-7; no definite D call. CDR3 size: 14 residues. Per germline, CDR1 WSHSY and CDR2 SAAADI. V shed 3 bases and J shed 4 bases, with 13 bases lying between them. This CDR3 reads CASSDALVVYEQYF. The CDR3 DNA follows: TGCGCCAGCAGTGACGCCCTAGTGGTGTACGAGCAGTACTTC.

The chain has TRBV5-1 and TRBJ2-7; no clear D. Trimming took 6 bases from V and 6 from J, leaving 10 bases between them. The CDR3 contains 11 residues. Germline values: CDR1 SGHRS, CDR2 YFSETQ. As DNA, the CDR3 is TGCGCCAGCATAAGGGTTGCCGAGCAGTACTTC. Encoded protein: CASIRVAEQYF.

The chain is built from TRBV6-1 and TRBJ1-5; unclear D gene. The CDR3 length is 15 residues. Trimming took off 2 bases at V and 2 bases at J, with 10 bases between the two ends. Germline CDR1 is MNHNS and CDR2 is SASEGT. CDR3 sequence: CASSEWGFRNQPQHF. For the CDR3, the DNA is TGTGCCAGCAGTGAATGGGGATTTCGCAATCAGCCCCAGCATTTT.